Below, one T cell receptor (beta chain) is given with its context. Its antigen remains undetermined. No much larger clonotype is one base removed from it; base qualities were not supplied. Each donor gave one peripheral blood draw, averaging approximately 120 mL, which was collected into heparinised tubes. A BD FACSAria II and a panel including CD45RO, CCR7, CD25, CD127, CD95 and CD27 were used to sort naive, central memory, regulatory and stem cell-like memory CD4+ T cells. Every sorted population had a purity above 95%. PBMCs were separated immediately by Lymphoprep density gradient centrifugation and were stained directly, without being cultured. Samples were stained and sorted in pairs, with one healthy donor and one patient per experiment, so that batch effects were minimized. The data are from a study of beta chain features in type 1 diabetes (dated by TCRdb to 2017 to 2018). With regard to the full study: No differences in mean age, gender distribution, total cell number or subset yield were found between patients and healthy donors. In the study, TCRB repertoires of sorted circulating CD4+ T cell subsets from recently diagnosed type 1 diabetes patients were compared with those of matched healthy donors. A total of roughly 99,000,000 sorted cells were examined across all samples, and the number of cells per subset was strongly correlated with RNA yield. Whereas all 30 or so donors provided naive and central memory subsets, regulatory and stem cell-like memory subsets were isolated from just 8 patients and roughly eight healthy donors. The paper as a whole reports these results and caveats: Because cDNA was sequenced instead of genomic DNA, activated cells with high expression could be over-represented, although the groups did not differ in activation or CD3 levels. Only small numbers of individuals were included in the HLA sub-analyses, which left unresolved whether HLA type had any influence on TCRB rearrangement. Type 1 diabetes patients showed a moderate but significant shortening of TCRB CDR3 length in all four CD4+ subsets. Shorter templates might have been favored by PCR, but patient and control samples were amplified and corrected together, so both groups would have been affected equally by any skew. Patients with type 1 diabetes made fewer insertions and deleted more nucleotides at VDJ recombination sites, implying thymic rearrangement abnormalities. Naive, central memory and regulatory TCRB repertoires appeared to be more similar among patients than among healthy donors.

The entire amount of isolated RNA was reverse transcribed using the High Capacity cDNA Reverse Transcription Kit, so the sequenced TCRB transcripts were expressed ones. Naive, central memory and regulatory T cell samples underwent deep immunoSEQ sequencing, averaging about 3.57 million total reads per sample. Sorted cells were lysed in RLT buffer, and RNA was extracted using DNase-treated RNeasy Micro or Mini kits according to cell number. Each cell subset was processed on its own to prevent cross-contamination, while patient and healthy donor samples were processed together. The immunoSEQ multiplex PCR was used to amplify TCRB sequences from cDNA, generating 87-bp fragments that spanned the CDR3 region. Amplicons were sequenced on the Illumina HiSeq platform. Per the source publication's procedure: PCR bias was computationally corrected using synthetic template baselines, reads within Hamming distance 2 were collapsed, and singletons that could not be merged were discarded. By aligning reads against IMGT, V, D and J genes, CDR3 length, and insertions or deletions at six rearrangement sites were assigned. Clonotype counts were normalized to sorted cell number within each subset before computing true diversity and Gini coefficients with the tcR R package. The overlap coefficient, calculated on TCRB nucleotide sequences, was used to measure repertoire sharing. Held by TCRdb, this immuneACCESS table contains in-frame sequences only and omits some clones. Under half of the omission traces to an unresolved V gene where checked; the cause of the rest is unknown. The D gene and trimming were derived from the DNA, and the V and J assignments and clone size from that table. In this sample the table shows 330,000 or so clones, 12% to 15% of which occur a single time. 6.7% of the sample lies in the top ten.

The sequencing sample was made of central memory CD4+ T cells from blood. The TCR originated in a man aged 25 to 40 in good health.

At the DNA level, the sequence is TGTGCTAGTGGCCCTAGCGGGGGGGCTTACGAGCAGTACTTC. This yields the protein CASGPSGGAYEQYF. In this chain, TRBV12-5 is recombined with TRBJ2-7, and 12 junctional nucleotides match TRBD2. The CDR3, cysteine through phenylalanine, is 14 amino acids long. The retained sequence is limited to the CDR3, 42 bases, with the frame set at the first base. CDR1 LGHNT and CDR2 FRNRAP are derived from the germline V gene. Here V drops 6 bases and J drops 4 bases, and the junction holds 4 bases not matched to any gene.